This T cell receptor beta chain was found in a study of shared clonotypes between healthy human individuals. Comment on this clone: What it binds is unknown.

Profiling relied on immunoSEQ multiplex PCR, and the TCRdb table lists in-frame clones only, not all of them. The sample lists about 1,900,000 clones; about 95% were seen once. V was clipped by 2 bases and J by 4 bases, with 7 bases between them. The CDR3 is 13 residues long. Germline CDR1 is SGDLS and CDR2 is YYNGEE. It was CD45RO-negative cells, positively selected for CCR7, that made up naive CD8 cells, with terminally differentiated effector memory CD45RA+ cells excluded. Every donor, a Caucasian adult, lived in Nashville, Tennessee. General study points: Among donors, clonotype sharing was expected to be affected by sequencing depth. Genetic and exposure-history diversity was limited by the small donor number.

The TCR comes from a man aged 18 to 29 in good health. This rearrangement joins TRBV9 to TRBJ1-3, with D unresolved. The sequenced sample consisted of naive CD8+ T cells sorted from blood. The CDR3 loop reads CASSVSYGNTIYF. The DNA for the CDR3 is TGTGCCAGCAGCGTGAGTTACGGAAACACCATATATTTT.